This TCR beta chain was identified during a study of shared T cell receptors in the human thymus. V was shortened by 5 bases and J by 4 bases, with 21 bases between the two germline ends. Germline CDR1 reads SGHNT; CDR2 reads YENEEA. The CDR3 length is 17 residues. The table came from immunoSEQ multiplex PCR; TCRdb's copy has only in-frame clones and leaves some out. The sample has hundreds of thousands of clones, more than 75% seen once; the top ten hold 0.0095% to 0.011%. In addition, the sample was reused for a study of human thymus T cells. That study adds: What related research reported was that thymic repertoires overlapped highly among unrelated individuals.

The source is a boy under two years old with a congenital heart defect. The source material was thymocytes. V usage is TRBV11-3 and J usage is TRBJ2-1, with D perhaps matching TRBD2 (7 bases). CDR3 nucleotide sequence: TGTGCCAGCAGCCCCTCGGGCGGGGGCACATCATACAATGAGCAGTTCTTC. This gives the protein CASSPSGGGTSYNEQFF.